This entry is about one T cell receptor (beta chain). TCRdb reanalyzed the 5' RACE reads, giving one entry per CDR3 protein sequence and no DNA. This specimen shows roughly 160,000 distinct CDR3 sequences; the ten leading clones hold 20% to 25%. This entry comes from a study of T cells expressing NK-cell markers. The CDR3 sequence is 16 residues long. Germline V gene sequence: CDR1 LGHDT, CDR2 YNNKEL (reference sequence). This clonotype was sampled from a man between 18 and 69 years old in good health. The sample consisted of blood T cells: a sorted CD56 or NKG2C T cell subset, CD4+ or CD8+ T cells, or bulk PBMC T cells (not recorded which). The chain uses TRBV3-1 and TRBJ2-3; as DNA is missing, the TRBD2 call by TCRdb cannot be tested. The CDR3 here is CASSQVWTSGTDTQYF.